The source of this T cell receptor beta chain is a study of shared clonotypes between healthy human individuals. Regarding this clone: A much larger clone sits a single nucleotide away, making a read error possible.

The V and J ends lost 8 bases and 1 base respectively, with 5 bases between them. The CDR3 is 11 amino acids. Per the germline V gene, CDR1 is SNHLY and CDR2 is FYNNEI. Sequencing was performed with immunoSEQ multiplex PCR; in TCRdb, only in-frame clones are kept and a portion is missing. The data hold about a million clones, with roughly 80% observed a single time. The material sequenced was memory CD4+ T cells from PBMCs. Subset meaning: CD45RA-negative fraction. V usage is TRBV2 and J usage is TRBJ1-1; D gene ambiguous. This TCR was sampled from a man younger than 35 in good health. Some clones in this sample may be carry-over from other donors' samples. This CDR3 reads CASCQNTEAFF. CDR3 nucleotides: TGTGCCAGCTGCCAGAACACTGAAGCTTTCTTT. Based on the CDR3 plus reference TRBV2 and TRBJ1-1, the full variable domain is EPEVTQTPSHQVTQMGQEVILRCVPISNHLYFYWYRQILGQKVEFLVSFYNNEISEKSEIFDDQFSVERPDGSNFTLKIRSTKLEDSAMYFCASCQNTEAFFGQGTRLTVV.